Listed below are T cell receptor beta chains from one sample, sequenced in a study of T cells in Graves' hyperthyroidism and ophthalmopathy. TCRdb reanalysed the multiplex PCR reads using MiXCR and keeps one entry per CDR3 protein. Of over 45,000 distinct CDR3 sequences listed, around 48% are singletons. Sample: peripheral blood or thyroid tissue (not recorded which). Receptor source: a woman aged 45-65 years with Graves' hyperthyroidism. The CDR3 runs from the conserved cysteine through the conserved F or W. A D gene is named only where the DNA matches it firmly. A clone size is listed for some rows: how often the clone was seen (once, few, many), or a class if it is expanded.

TRBJ2-5	-	-	TRBV20-1	CSTGVQETQYF	TGCAGTACCGGGGTCCAAGAGACCCAGTACTTC
TRBJ2-5	-	few	TRBV20-1	CSARGQGSGDLETQYF	TGCAGTGCTAGAGGTCAAGGGTCGGGGGACCTCGAGACCCAGTACTTC
TRBJ1-1	-	large	TRBV7-2	CASSPGHTEAFF	TGTGCCAGCAGCCCCGGACACACTGAAGCTTTCTTT
TRBJ1-5	TRBD1	-	TRBV19	CASSIGQGEDQPQHF	TGTGCCAGTAGTATAGGACAGGGCGAGGATCAGCCCCAGCATTTT
TRBJ2-2	TRBD2	many	TRBV19	CASNGAGGPPGELFF	TGTGCCAGTAACGGCGCGGGAGGGCCCCCCGGGGAGCTGTTTTTT
TRBJ2-7	-	many	TRBV28	CASSPQGYEQYF	TGTGCCAGCAGTCCCCAGGGCTACGAGCAGTACTTC
TRBJ1-5	-	-	TRBV20-1	CSEKGDRYGDQHF	TGCAGTGAAAAAGGGGACCGCTACGGGGACCAGCATTTT
TRBJ2-2	TRBD1	-	TRBV11-1	CASSSNQDRGSTGELFF	TGTGCCAGCAGCTCCAATCAGGACAGGGGTTCCACCGGGGAGCTGTTTTTT
TRBJ1-1	-	-	TRBV5-1	CASSLRGQLHTEAFF	TGCGCCAGCAGCTTGAGAGGACAGCTCCACACTGAAGCTTTCTTT
TRBJ2-7	TRBD1	-	TRBV7-2	CASSTHGTGRYEQYF	TGTGCCAGCAGCACCCACGGGACAGGGAGATACGAGCAGTACTTC
TRBJ2-1	-	-	TRBV20-1	CSASGGKSYNEQFF	TGCAGTGCTAGCGGAGGGAAATCCTACAATGAGCAGTTCTTC
TRBJ1-5	-	-	TRBV29-1	CSVVLHQGSNQPQHF	TGCAGCGTTGTTCTCCACCAGGGTAGCAATCAGCCCCAGCATTTT
TRBJ2-5	-	many	TRBV7-2	CASSKGLGETQYF	TGTGCCAGCAGCAAAGGGTTAGGGGAGACCCAGTACTTC
TRBJ2-5	TRBD1	-	TRBV29-1	CSVRGPDAGGMETQYF	TGCAGCGTGAGGGGACCTGACGCAGGGGGTATGGAGACCCAGTACTTC
TRBJ1-5	TRBD1	-	TRBV2	CASSLQGALSNQPQHF	TGTGCCAGCAGTCTGCAGGGGGCCTTGAGCAATCAGCCCCAGCATTTT
TRBJ2-7	-	many	TRBV10-2	CATIPLDGYEQYF	TGCGCCACCATTCCTCTGGACGGGTACGAGCAGTACTTC
TRBJ2-7	TRBD1	many	TRBV7-6	CASSKGQGVYEQYF	TGTGCCAGCAGCAAGGGACAGGGGGTCTACGAGCAGTACTTC
TRBJ2-5	TRBD2	once	TRBV2	CASITPGLAGVETQYF	TGTGCCAGTATTACCCCGGGACTAGCGGGAGTAGAGACCCAGTACTTC
TRBJ1-2	-	many	TRBV10-3	CAISGEGNYGYTF	TGTGCCATCAGTGGTGAGGGGAACTATGGCTACACCTTC
TRBJ2-3	-	few	TRBV19	CASSTSLGTDTQYF	TGTGCCAGTAGTACTAGCCTCGGCACAGATACGCAGTATTTT
TRBJ2-5	TRBD2	-	TRBV20-1	CSAPSGTSGSEETQYF	TGCAGTGCCCCTTCCGGGACTAGCGGGAGCGAAGAGACCCAGTACTTC
TRBJ2-5	TRBD1	-	TRBV10-2	CASGQGLETQYF	TGCGCCAGCGGACAGGGCCTGGAGACCCAGTACTTC
TRBJ2-2	TRBD2	-	TRBV20-1	CSARDPSGRTRAGELSF	TGCAGTGCTAGAGATCCTAGCGGGAGGACCAGGGCCGGGGAGCTGTCTTTT
TRBJ2-5	-	few	TRBV7-2	CASSRTQGWETQYF	TGTGCCAGCAGCAGAACGCAGGGGTGGGAGACCCAGTACTTC
TRBJ1-2	-	-	TRBV5-1	CASSLNTEARFYGYTF	TGCGCCAGCAGCTTGAACACGGAGGCACGGTTCTATGGCTACACCTTC
TRBJ1-1	-	-	TRBV29-1	CSVEDREWGRGTEAFF	TGCAGCGTTGAAGATCGGGAGTGGGGGCGAGGCACTGAAGCTTTCTTT
TRBJ2-7	-	-	TRBV20-1	CSAGVDGRPYEQYF	TGCAGTGCTGGGGTTGATGGTAGGCCCTACGAGCAGTACTTC
TRBJ1-2	TRBD1	-	TRBV4-1	CASSNGQGAYGYTF	TGCGCCAGCAGCAACGGACAGGGGGCGTATGGCTACACCTTC
TRBJ1-1	-	many	TRBV5-1	CASSPETGEAFF	TGCGCCAGCAGCCCGGAGACTGGGGAGGCTTTCTTT
TRBJ2-7	-	-	TRBV2	CASSAGEYYEQYF	TGTGCCAGCAGTGCGGGGGAATACTACGAGCAGTACTTC
TRBJ1-2	TRBD1	-	TRBV10-1	CASSRDRARANYGYTF	TGCGCCAGCAGCCGGGACAGGGCTCGAGCTAACTATGGCTACACCTTC
TRBJ1-6	TRBD1	-	TRBV29-1	CSARDVGQGLGSPLHF	TGCAGTGCTAGAGATGTAGGACAGGGGTTAGGATCACCCCTCCACTTT
TRBJ1-1	TRBD1	medium-sized	TRBV10-3	CAISESGTDRPGLNTEAFF	TGTGCCATCAGTGAGTCGGGGACAGATCGACCGGGCCTGAACACTGAAGCTTTCTTT
TRBJ2-7	-	many	TRBV7-3	CASSLTRRDEQYF	TGTGCCAGCAGCTTAACGCGGAGGGACGAGCAGTACTTC
TRBJ2-7	TRBD1	many	TRBV5-1	CASSGRQGAYEQYF	TGCGCCAGCAGTGGTCGGCAGGGGGCTTACGAGCAGTACTTC
TRBJ1-5	-	many	TRBV12-3/TRBV12-4	CASSQSFVNQPQHF	TGTGCCAGCAGCCAATCATTTGTGAATCAGCCCCAGCATTTT
TRBJ2-5	TRBD2	-	TRBV15	CATSRGLAGGARWETQYF	TGTGCCACCAGCCGGGGACTAGCGGGAGGAGCGAGGTGGGAGACCCAGTACTTC
TRBJ2-7	-	-	TRBV5-6	CASALRGSYEQYF	TGTGCCAGCGCACTTAGGGGGTCCTACGAGCAGTACTTC
TRBJ2-3	-	many	TRBV28	CASSPRRTSTDTQYF	TGTGCCAGCAGCCCCCGTAGGACATCCACAGATACGCAGTATTTT
TRBJ1-6	-	many	TRBV2	CASGGVLLVSPLHF	TGTGCCAGCGGAGGGGTTCTGCTGGTTTCACCCCTCCACTTT
TRBJ2-7	TRBD2	-	TRBV4-3	CASSQVLAGSYEQYF	TGCGCCAGCAGCCAAGTATTAGCGGGATCCTACGAGCAGTACTTC
TRBJ1-3	-	-	TRBV7-2	CASSLAGGSSGNTIYF	TGTGCCAGCAGCTTAGCGGGCGGGAGCTCTGGAAACACCATATATTTT
TRBJ1-1	-	-	TRBV2	CASRQDRTGAAEAFF	TGTGCCAGCAGGCAAGACAGGACTGGTGCGGCTGAAGCTTTCTTT
TRBJ1-6	-	once	TRBV2	CASSEGDGNSPLHF	TGTGCCAGCAGTGAGGGGGACGGTAATTCACCCCTCCACTTT
TRBJ2-2	-	medium-sized	TRBV20-1	CSARRASARAGELFF	TGCAGTGCTAGACGGGCCAGCGCCCGGGCCGGGGAGCTGTTTTTT
TRBJ1-2	-	once	TRBV9	CASSVACGDTYGYTF	TGTGCCAGCAGCGTAGCCTGTGGGGATACGTATGGCTACACCTTC
TRBJ2-5	TRBD2	-	TRBV29-1	CSVRTSGRASVGETQYF	TGCAGCGTTAGGACTAGCGGGAGGGCCAGTGTAGGGGAGACCCAGTACTTC
TRBJ2-2	TRBD1	-	TRBV5-1	CASRGRVTGELFF	TGCGCTAGCAGGGGGCGGGTAACCGGGGAGCTGTTTTTT
TRBJ2-7	-	-	TRBV7-6	CASSQDPPPRQFYGQYF	TGTGCCAGCAGCCAAGACCCCCCACCGAGGCAGTTCTACGGGCAGTACTTC
TRBJ2-5	-	-	TRBV7-9	CASSFGGSGEPQYF	TGTGCCAGCAGCTTCGGGGGGTCAGGGGAGCCCCAGTACTTC